The 3 T cell receptor beta chains below all came from one sample that was sequenced in a study of T cell responses to AZD1222 COVID-19 vaccine. Only in-frame clones appear in the TCRdb table, and some are missing; sequencing was by immunoSEQ multiplex PCR. The sample records approximately 89,000 clones, around nine tenths being singletons. Sequencing was performed on peripheral blood, taken on day 0 of MenACWY control vaccination. These receptors were collected from an adult in good health.

The CDR3 spells CASSVGSGTGGHEQYF. CDR3 coding DNA: TGTGCCAGCAGCGTGGGGAGTGGGACAGGGGGCCACGAGCAGTACTTC. The chain couples TRBV9 to TRBJ2-7; 12 bases match TRBD1. The CDR3 runs to 16 residues. The V segment lost 2 bases and the J segment 5 bases; nucleotides outside the gene matches: 8. Germline V gene lookup returns CDR1 SGDLS and CDR2 YYNGEE.

This chain joins TRBV5-1 and TRBJ2-3; 12 bases align to TRBD2. This CDR3 is built from 16 residues. CDR1 and CDR2 (germline): SGHRS, YFSETQ. J lost 5 bases, V lost 5 bases, and 9 bases had no gene match. CDR3 DNA sequence: TGCGCCAGCAGTACCCTGACTAGCGGGAGTCAAGATACGCAGTATTTT. Translated, it gives CASSTLTSGSQDTQYF.

The chain recombines TRBV5-4 with TRBJ2-2; 7 bases line up with TRBD2. The CDR3 covers 14 residues. The V segment lost 3 bases and the J segment 6 bases; nucleotides outside the gene matches: 5. Looked up from germline, CDR1 is SGHNT and CDR2 is YYREEE (reference sequence). The DNA of the CDR3 is TGTGCCAGCAGCTCCCTCGGACTAGCCGGGGAGCTGTTTTTT. Protein product: CASSSLGLAGELFF.